A selection of T cell receptor beta chains follows, all from one sample in a study of T cell repertoires in ileal Crohn's disease. Using immunoSEQ multiplex PCR, the repertoire was profiled, and TCRdb retains in-frame clones only, with some absent. Among 7,500 to 9,500 clones listed, 79% were seen once. Sequenced input: ileal tissue. These receptors originate from an adult with Crohn's disease. The CDR3 runs from the conserved cysteine through the conserved F or W. Fields, in order: J gene, clone size, CDR3 length, V gene, D gene, CDR3 DNA, CDR3 protein. D genes are given only for firm matches. For some rows the clone size is stated as once, few or many, or as a class when expanded; others skip it.

>TRBJ2-1|once|14|TRBV29-1|.
TGCAGCGTTGTTGCACAGGGTCACTACAATGAGCAGTTCTTC
CSVVAQGHYNEQFF
>TRBJ2-5|.|17|TRBV7-3|TRBD2
TGTGCCAGCAGCCTACTGGGACTAGCGGGGGGGAGAGAGACCCAGTACTTC
CASSLLGLAGGRETQYF
>TRBJ1-3|.|14|TRBV12-2|.
TGTGCAAGTAGCCTACAGGGGGCTGGAAACACCATATATTTT
CASSLQGAGNTIYF
>TRBJ2-7|.|14|TRBV4-3|.
TGCGCCAGCAGCCAAAGCATGCGTTCCTACGAGCAGTACTTC
CASSQSMRSYEQYF
>TRBJ1-6|.|15|TRBV4-3|.
TGCGCCAGCAGCCAAGAGGGGGGACGTAATTCACCCCTCCACTTT
CASSQEGGRNSPLHF
>TRBJ2-7|.|11|TRBV20-1|.
TGCAGTGCGCTTCTAGGAGCCGAGCAGTACTTC
CSALLGAEQYF
>TRBJ1-5|few|16|TRBV6-6|.
TGTGCCAGCAGTTTCAAAAGGGGGGGGCTAGATCAGCCCCAGCATTTT
CASSFKRGGLDQPQHF
>TRBJ2-1|.|15|TRBV7-3|.
TGTGCCAGCAGCTTAACGAGGAGCTCCTACAATGAGCAGTTCTTC
CASSLTRSSYNEQFF
>TRBJ1-5|.|15|TRBV30|TRBD1
TGTGCCTGGAGCGCTGGACAGGGATTGGATCAGCCCCAGCATTTT
CAWSAGQGLDQPQHF
>TRBJ2-2|.|15|TRBV27|TRBD2
TGTGCCAGCAGTCCATTGGGGGGGGGCACCGGGGAGCTGTTTTTT
CASSPLGGGTGELFF
>TRBJ2-2|.|16|TRBV4-1|TRBD1
TGCGCCAGCAGCCAAGAACGGGACAGGGCTACCGGGGAGCTGTTTTTT
CASSQERDRATGELFF
>TRBJ2-7|.|13|TRBV6-5|.
TGTGCCAGCTCCCGGACAGCTTCCTACGAGCAGTACTTC
CASSRTASYEQYF
>TRBJ1-1|large|14|TRBV19|.
TGTGCCAGTAGGGGCGGGGGATGGAACACTGAAGCTTTCTTT
CASRGGGWNTEAFF
>TRBJ2-7|.|13|TRBV7-2|.
TGTGCCAGCAGCTTGAGTCTAGCCTCCGAGCAGTACTTC
CASSLSLASEQYF
>TRBJ2-1|.|15|TRBV27|.
TGTGCCAGCAGTTTTCCTAGCGCCTGGGGTGATGAGCAGTTCTTC
CASSFPSAWGDEQFF
>TRBJ1-2|.|13|TRBV5-4|TRBD1
TGTGCCAGCAGCGGGCGAACAGGGGACGGCTACACCTTC
CASSGRTGDGYTF
>TRBJ2-7|.|14|TRBV5-6|TRBD2
TGTGCCAGCAGCTCCGGCTACGGGAGGAGTGAGCAGTACTTC
CASSSGYGRSEQYF
>TRBJ2-1|few|12|TRBV18|.
TGTGCCAGCTCACCACTGAATCAGGAGCAGTTCTTC
CASSPLNQEQFF
>TRBJ1-2|.|12|TRBV2|.
TGTGCCAGCAGTGACAGGTTTAGTGGCTACACCTTC
CASSDRFSGYTF
>TRBJ1-4|.|11|TRBV20-1|.
TGCAGTGCCAGACAACGGGAAAAACTGTTTTTT
CSARQREKLFF
>TRBJ2-1|.|13|TRBV6-6|TRBD2
TGTGCCAGCAGCGGGAGGGCCTACAATGAGCAGTTCTTC
CASSGRAYNEQFF
>TRBJ2-2|.|18|TRBV4-2|TRBD2
TGTGCCAGCAGCCAAGAGGGCACTAGCGGGAGTTTATCCGGGGAGCTGTTTTTT
CASSQEGTSGSLSGELFF
>TRBJ1-1|.|16|TRBV2|.
TGTGCCAGCAGTGACCCGCAGGGGCGAATTATCACTGAAGCTTTCTTT
CASSDPQGRIITEAFF
>TRBJ1-5|.|18|TRBV30|TRBD1
TGTGCCTGGAGCGCTGTGAGACAGGGGGTTGGGAGCAATCAGCCCCAGCATTTT
CAWSAVRQGVGSNQPQHF
>TRBJ2-1|few|13|TRBV19|.
TGTGCCAGTACCCCCCGGGGGAACAATGAGCAGTTCTTC
CASTPRGNNEQFF
>TRBJ1-2|.|12|TRBV5-1|TRBD1
TGCGCCAGCAGCGGACAGGGCTATGGCTACACCTTC
CASSGQGYGYTF
>TRBJ1-2|.|17|TRBV2|TRBD1
TGTGCCGGGAGGACAGGGGAACCTCTAACGATTTACTATGGCTACACCTTC
CAGRTGEPLTIYYGYTF
>TRBJ2-3|.|13|TRBV11-3|.
TGTGCCAGCAGTTCTGTACACCGAGATACGCAGTATTTT
CASSSVHRDTQYF
>TRBJ2-1|once|16|TRBV15|.
TGTGCCACCAGCAGCCCCAGGGGGAGGAGCGACAATGAGCAGTTCTTC
CATSSPRGRSDNEQFF
>TRBJ1-6|once|16|TRBV6-1|TRBD1
TGTGCCAGCAGTGAAGCGGGGACAGGGTCTGCTTCACCCCTCCACTTT
CASSEAGTGSASPLHF
>TRBJ2-7|.|13|TRBV30|TRBD2
TGTGCCTGGAGTGTACTAGCGGCTTACGAGCAGTACTTC
CAWSVLAAYEQYF
>TRBJ2-2|once|14|TRBV14|.
TGTGCCAGCAGCCGATCGGGACTTCTCGGGGAGCTGTTTTTT
CASSRSGLLGELFF
>TRBJ1-4|.|15|TRBV18|.
TGTGCCAGCTCAGTGGCTCCGACAACTAATGAAAAACTGTTTTTT
CASSVAPTTNEKLFF